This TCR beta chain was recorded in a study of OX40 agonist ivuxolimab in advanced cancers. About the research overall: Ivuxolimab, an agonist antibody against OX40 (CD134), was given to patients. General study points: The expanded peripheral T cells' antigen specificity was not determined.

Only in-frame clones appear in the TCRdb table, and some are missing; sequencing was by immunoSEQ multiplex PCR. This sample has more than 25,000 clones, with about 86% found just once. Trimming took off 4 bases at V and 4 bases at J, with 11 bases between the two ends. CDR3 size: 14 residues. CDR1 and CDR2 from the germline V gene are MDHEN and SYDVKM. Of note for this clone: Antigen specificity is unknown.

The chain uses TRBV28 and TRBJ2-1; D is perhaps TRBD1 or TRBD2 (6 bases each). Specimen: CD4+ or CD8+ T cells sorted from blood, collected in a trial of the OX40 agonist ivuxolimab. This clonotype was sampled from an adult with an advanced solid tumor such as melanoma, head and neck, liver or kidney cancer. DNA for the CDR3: TGTGCCAGCAGTTACGGGGGCCTATACAATGAGCAGTTCTTC. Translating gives CASSYGGLYNEQFF.